This T cell receptor (beta chain) was obtained from a study of cytomegalovirus exposure and HLA in healthy donors. This clone was detected a few times. What it recognizes is unknown. Study-level findings and limits: Under in vitro conditions, a few CMV-associated chains were confirmed as specific for CMV antigens. Among TCR beta chains, those listed as cytomegalovirus-associated numbered about 150. Later analysis suggested links between common viral pathogens and several top significant clusters.

CDR1 and CDR2 from the germline V gene are LGHNA and YSLEER. This CDR3 contains 16 residues. Trimming removed 3 bases from V and 2 bases from J; junction bases left unmatched: 8. PCR employed 60 Vbeta and 13 Jbeta primers. Method: immunoSEQ multiplex PCR; TCRdb's copy keeps in-frame clones and lacks some. Of approximately 220,000 clones in the sample, 75% to 80% were seen once. Sequenced material: PBMCs. The chain uses TRBV4-3 and TRBJ1-2, with TRBD1 matching 8 bases. The clonotype was recovered from a man in his late teens or twenties in good health and CMV-seronegative. The CDR3 reads CASSQASGQVNYGYTF. CDR3 DNA sequence: TGCGCCAGCAGCCAGGCCTCGGGACAGGTCAACTATGGCTACACCTTC.